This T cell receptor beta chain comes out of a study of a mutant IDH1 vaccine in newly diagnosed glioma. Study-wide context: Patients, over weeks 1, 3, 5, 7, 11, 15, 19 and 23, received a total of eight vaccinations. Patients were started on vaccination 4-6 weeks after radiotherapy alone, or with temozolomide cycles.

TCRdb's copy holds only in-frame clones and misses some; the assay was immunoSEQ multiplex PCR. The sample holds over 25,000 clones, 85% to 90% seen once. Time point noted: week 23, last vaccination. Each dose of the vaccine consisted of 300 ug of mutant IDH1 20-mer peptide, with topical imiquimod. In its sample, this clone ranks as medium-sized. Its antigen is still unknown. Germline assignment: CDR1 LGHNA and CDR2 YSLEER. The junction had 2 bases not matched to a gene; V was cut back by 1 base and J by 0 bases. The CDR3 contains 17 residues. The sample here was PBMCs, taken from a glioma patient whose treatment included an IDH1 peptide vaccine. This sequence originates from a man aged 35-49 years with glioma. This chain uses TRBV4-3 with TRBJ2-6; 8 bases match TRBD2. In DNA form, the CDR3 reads TGCGCCAGCAGCCAAGGGACTAGCAGCTCTGGGGCCAACGTCCTGACTTTC. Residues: CASSQGTSSSGANVLTF.